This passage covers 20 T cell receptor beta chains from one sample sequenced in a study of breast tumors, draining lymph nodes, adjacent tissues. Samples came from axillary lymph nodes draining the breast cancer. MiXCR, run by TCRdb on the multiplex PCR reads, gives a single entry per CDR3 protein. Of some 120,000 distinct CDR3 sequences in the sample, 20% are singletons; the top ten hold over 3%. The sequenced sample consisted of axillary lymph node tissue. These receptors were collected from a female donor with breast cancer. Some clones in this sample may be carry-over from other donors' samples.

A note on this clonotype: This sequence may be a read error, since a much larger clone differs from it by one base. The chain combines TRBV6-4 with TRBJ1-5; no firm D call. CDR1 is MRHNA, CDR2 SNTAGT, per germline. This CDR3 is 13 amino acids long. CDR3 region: CAGSEGRNQPQHF. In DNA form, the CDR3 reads TGTGCCGGCAGTGAGGGTCGCAATCAGCCCCAGCATTTT.

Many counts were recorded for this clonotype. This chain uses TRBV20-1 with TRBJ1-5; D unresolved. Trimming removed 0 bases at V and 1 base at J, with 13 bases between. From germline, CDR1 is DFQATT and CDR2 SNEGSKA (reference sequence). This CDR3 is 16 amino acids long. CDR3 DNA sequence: TGCAGTGCTAGAGATTTGACGGGCACGAGCAATCAGCCCCAGCATTTT. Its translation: CSARDLTGTSNQPQHF.

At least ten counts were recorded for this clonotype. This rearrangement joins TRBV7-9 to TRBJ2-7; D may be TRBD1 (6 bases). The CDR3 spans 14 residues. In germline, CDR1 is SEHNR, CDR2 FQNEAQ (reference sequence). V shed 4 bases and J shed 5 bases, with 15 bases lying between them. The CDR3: CASSSQGQWDEQYF. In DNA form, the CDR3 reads TGTGCCAGCAGCTCACAGGGACAATGGGACGAGCAGTACTTC.

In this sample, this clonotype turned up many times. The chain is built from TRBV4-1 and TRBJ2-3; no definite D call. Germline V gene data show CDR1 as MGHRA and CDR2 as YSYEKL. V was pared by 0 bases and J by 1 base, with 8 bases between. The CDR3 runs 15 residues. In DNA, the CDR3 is TGCGCCAGCAGCCAAGATTGGTCGGGCACAGATACGCAGTATTTT. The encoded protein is CASSQDWSGTDTQYF.

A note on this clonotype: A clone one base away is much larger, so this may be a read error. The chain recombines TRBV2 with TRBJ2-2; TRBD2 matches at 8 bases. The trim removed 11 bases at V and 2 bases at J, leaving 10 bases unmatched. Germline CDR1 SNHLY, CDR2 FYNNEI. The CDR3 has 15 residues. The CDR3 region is CASYSGIGNTGELFF. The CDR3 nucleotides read TGTGCCTCTTATAGCGGGATAGGTAACACCGGGGAGCTGTTTTTT.

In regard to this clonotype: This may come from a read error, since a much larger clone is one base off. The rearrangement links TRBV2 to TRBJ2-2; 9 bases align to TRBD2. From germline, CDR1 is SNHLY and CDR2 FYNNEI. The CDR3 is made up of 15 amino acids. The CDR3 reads CASTASGVNTGEPFF. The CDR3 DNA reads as TGTGCCAGCACCGCTAGCGGGGTAAACACCGGGGAGCCGTTTTTT.

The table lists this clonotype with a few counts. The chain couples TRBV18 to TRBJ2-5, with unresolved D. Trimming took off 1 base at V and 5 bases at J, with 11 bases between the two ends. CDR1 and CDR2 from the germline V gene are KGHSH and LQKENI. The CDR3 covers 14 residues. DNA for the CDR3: TGTGCCAGCTCACCACTCTCCGGTCCCGAGACCCAGTACTTC. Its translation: CASSPLSGPETQYF.

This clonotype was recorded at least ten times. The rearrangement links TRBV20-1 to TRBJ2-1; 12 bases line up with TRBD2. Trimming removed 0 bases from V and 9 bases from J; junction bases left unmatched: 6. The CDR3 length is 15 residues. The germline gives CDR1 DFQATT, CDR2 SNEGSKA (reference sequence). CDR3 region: CSARDTSGRLGEQFF. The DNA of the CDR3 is TGCAGTGCTAGAGATACTAGCGGGAGGCTGGGTGAGCAGTTCTTC.

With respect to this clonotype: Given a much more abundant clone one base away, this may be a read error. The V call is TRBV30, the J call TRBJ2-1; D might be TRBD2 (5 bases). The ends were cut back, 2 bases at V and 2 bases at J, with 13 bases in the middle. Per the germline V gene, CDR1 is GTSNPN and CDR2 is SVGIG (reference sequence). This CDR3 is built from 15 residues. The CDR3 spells CAWSYAGRPYNEQFF. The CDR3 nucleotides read TGTGCCTGGAGTTATGCGGGTAGACCCTACAATGAGCAGTTCTTC.

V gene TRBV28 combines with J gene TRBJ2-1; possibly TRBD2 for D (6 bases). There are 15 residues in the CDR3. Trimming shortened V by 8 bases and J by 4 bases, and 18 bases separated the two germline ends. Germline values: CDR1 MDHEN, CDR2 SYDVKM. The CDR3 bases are TGTGCCAGCCCCATGGGAGGCGAGGTATACAATGAGCAGTTCTTC. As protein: CASPMGGEVYNEQFF.

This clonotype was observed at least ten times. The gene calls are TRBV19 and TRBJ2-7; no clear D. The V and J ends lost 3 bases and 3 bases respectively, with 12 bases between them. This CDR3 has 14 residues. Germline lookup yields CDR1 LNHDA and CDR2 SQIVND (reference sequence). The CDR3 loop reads CASSISVANYEQYF. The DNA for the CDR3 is TGTGCCAGTAGTATTTCGGTCGCCAACTACGAGCAGTACTTC. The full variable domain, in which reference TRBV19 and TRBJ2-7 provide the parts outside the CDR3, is DGGITQSPKYLFRKEGQNVTLSCEQNLNHDAMYWYRQDPGQGLRLIYYSQIVNDFQKGDIAEGYSVSREKKESFPLTVTSAQKNPTAFYLCASSISVANYEQYFGPGTRLTVT.

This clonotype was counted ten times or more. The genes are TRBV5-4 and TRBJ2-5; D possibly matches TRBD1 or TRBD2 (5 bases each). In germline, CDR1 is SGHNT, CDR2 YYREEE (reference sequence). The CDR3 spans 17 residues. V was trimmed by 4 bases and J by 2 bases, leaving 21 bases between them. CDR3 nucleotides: TGTGCCAGCAGCCCGAAGGGGATGGGGGTGAAACAAGAGACCCAGTACTTC. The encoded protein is CASSPKGMGVKQETQYF.

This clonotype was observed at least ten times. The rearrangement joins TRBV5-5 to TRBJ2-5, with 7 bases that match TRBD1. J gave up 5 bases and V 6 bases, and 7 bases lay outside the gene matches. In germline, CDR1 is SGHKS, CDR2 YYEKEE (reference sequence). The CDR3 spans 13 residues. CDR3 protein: CASTQTGYETQYF. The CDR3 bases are TGTGCCAGCACCCAGACAGGGTACGAGACCCAGTACTTC. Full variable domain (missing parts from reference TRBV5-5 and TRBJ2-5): DAGVTQSPTHLIKTRGQQVTLRCSPISGHKSVSWYQQVLGQGPQFIFQYYEKEERGRGNFPDRFSARQFPNYSSELNVNALLLGDSALYLCASTQTGYETQYFGPGTRLLVL.

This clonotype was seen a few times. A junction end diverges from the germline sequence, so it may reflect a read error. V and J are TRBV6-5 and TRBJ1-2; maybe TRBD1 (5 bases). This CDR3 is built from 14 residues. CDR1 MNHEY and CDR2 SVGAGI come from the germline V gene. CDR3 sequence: CASSHSWRGYGYTF. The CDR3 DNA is TGTGCCAGCAGTCACTCGTGGAGGGGCTATGGCTACACCTTC.

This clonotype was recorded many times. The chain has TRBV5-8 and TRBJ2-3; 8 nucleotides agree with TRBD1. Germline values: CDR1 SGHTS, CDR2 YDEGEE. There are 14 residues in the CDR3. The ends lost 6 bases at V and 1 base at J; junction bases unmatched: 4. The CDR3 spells CASTQDRGTDTQYF. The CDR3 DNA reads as TGTGCCAGCACCCAGGACAGGGGCACAGATACGCAGTATTTT.

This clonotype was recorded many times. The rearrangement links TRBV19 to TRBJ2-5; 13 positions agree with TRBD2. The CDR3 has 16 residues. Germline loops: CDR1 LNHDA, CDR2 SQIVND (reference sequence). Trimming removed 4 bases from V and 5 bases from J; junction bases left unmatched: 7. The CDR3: CASSTPGTSGMETQYF. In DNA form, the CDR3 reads TGTGCCAGTAGTACCCCCGGGACTAGCGGGATGGAGACCCAGTACTTC. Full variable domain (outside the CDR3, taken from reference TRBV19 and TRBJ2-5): DGGITQSPKYLFRKEGQNVTLSCEQNLNHDAMYWYRQDPGQGLRLIYYSQIVNDFQKGDIAEGYSVSREKKESFPLTVTSAQKNPTAFYLCASSTPGTSGMETQYFGPGTRLLVL.

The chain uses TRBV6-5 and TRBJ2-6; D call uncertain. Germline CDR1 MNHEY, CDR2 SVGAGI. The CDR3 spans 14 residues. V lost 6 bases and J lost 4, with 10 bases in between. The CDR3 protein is CASRSSTGANVLTF. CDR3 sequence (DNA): TGTGCCAGCAGATCGAGTACAGGGGCCAACGTCCTGACTTTC.

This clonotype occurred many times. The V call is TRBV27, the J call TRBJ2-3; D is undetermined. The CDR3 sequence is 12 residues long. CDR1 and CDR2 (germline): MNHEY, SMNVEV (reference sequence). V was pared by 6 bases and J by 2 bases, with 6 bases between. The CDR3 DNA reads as TGTGCCAGCAGGACTTCCACAGATACGCAGTATTTT. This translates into CASRTSTDTQYF.

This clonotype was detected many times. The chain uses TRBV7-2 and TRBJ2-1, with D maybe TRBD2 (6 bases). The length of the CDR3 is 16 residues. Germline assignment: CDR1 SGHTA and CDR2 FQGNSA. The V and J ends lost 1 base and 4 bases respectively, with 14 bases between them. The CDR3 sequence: CASSLGGSGLYNEQFF. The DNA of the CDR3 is TGTGCCAGCAGCTTAGGGGGTAGCGGCCTATACAATGAGCAGTTCTTC.

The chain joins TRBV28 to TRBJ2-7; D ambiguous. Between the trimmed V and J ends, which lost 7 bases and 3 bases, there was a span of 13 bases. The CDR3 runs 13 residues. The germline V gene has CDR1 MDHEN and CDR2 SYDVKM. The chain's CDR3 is CASIAPHGYEQYF. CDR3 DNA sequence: TGTGCCAGCATAGCCCCCCATGGCTACGAGCAGTACTTC.